The text below deals with one T cell receptor (beta chain). As processed by the authors: Amplifying reference gene primers gave estimates of nucleated cell counts. TCRdb keeps only in-frame clones here, not all; method: immunoSEQ multiplex PCR. Clone size and the V and J calls come from that table; the DNA yielded D and trimming. The data show around 180,000 clones, with around 85% seen just once and approximately 9.8% held by the top ten. Trimming removed 0 bases at V and 5 bases at J, with 11 bases between. The V gene's germline CDR1 is LGHNA and CDR2 YSLEER. This CDR3 is 15 amino acids long. This sample is drawn from a study of blood T cell repertoires in COVID-19. At the level of the study: Samples representing acute and convalescent COVID-19 were sourced from the United States, Italy and Spain. The analysed material was cDNA or gDNA that came from T cells, B-cell-depleted T cells, or PBMCs.

The sequenced material came from peripheral blood. This receptor was identified in a woman at least 80 years old with acute or convalescent COVID-19. The rearrangement joins TRBV4-3 to TRBJ2-1, with D possibly matching TRBD2 (5 bases). CDR3 DNA sequence: TGCGCCAGCAGCCAAGATCGAGGGCCGCACAATGAGCAGTTCTTC. Translated: CASSQDRGPHNEQFF.